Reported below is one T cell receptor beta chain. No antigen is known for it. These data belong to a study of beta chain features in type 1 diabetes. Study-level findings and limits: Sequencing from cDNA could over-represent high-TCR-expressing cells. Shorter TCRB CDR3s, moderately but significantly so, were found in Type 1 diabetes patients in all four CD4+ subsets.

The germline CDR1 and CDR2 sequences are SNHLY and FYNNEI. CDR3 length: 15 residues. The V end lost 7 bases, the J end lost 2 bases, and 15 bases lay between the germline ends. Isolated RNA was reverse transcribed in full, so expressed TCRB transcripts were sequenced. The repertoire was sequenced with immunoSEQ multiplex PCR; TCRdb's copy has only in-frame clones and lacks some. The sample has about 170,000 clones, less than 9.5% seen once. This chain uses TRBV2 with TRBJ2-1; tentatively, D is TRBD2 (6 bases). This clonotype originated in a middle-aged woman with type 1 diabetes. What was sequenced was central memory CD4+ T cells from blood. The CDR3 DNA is TGTGCCAGCATACCCCTTGGCGGGGCCTACAATGAGCAGTTCTTC. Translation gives CASIPLGGAYNEQFF.